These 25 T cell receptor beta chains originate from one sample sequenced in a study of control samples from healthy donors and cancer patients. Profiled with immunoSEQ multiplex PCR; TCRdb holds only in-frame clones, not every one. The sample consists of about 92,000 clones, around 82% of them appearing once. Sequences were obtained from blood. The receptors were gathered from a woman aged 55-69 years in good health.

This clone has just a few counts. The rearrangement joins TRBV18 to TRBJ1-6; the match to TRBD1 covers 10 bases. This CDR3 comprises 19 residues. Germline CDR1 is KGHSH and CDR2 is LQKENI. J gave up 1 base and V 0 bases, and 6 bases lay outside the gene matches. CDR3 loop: CASSPPRTGGESYNSPLHF. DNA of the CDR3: TGTGCCAGCTCACCACCGAGGACAGGGGGAGAATCCTATAATTCACCCCTCCACTTT.

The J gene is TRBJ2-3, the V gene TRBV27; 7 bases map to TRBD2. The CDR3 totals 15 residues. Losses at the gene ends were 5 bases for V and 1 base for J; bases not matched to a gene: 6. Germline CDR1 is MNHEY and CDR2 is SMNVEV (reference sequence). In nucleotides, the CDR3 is TGTGCCAGCAGTCCCTGGGGAGGGGGCACAGATACGCAGTATTTT. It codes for CASSPWGGGTDTQYF.

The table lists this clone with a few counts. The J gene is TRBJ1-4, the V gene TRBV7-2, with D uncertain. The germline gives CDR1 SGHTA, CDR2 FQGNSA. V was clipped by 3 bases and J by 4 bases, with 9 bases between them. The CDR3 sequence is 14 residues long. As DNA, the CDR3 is TGTGCCAGCAGCTTCCTCGGCCTTAATGAAAAACTGTTTTTT. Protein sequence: CASSFLGLNEKLFF.

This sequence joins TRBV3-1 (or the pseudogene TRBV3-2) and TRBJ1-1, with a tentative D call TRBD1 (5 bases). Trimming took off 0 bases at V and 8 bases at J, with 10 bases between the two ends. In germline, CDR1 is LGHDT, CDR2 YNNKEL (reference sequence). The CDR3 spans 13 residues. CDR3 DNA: TGTGCCAGCAGCCAAGAGGGGGGTAAGGAAGCTTTCTTT. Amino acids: CASSQEGGKEAFF.

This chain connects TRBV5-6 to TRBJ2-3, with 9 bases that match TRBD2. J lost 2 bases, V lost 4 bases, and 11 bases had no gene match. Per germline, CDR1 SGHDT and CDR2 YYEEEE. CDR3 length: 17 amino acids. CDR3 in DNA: TGTGCCAGCAGCCCGTTTGCGGGGGGGCCCGACACAGATACGCAGTATTTT. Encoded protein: CASSPFAGGPDTDTQYF.

In nucleotides, the CDR3 is TGCGCCAGCAGCCAAGACCAGGGTGGGAGATACAGAAGGGGTTCCTACGAGCAGTACTTC. Amino acid sequence: CASSQDQGGRYRRGSYEQYF. The chain couples TRBV4-1 to TRBJ2-7; D is possibly TRBD1 or TRBD2 (5 bases each). V lost 0 bases, J lost 1 base, and 25 bases lay in between. The germline V gene has CDR1 MGHRA and CDR2 YSYEKL. The CDR3 runs 20 residues.

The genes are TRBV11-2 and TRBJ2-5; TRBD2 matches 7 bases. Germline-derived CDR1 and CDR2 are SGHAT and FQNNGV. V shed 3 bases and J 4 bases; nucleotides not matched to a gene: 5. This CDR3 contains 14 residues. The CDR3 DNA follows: TGTGCCAGCAGCTTGGGGCGGGAGCTAGAGACCCAGTACTTC. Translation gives CASSLGRELETQYF.

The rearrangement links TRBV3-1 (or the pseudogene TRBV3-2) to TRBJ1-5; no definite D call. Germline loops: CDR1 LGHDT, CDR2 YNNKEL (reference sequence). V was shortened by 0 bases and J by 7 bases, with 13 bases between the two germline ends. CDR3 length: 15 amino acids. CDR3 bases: TGTGCCAGCAGCCAAGAAGTAGAGGGTGCCCAGCCCCAGCATTTT. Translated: CASSQEVEGAQPQHF.

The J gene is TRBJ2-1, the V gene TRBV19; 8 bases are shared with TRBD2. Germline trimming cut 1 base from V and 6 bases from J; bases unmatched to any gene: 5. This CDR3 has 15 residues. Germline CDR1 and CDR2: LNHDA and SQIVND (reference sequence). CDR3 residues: CASSIGGSGVNEQFF. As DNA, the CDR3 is TGTGCCAGTAGTATAGGTGGTAGCGGGGTCAATGAGCAGTTCTTC. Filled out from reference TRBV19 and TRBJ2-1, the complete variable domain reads DGGITQSPKYLFRKEGQNVTLSCEQNLNHDAMYWYRQDPGQGLRLIYYSQIVNDFQKGDIAEGYSVSREKKESFPLTVTSAQKNPTAFYLCASSIGGSGVNEQFFGPGTRLTVL.

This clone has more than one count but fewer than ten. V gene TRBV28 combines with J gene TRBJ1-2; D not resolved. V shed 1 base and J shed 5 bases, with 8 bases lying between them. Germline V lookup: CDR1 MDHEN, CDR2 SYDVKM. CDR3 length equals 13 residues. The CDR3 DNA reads TGTGCCAGCAGTTTATCTCGAGGGTATGGCTACACCTTC. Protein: CASSLSRGYGYTF.

The CDR3 DNA sequence: TGTGCCAGCAGCTTAGTAGCGGGGGGGCTGGATACGCAGTATTTT. This translates into CASSLVAGGLDTQYF. The chain couples TRBV7-2 to TRBJ2-3; 11 bases map to TRBD2. CDR1 is SGHTA and CDR2 is FQGNSA in the germline V gene. CDR3 length equals 15 residues. The V and J ends lost 1 base and 6 bases, in that order; junction bases with no gene match: 3.

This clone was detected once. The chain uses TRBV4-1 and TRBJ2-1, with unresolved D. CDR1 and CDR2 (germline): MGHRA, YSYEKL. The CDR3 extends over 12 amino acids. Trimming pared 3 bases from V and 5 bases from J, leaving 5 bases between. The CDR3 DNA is TGCGCCAGCAGCCATCAAAACAATGAGCAGTTCTTC. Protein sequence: CASSHQNNEQFF.

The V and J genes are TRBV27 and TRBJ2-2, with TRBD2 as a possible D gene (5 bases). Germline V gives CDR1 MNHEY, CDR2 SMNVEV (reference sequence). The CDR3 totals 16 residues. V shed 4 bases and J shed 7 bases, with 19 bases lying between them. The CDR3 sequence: CASSYLGPLGVGELFF. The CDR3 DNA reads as TGTGCCAGCAGTTACCTGGGCCCTCTCGGGGTCGGGGAGCTGTTTTTT.

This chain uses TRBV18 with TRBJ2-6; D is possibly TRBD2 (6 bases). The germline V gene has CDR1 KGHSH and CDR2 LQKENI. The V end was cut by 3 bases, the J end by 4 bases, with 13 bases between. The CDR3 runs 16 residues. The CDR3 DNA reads TGTGCCAGCTCACCCCGGAGGGAGGCAGGGGCCAACGTCCTGACTTTC. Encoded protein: CASSPRREAGANVLTF.

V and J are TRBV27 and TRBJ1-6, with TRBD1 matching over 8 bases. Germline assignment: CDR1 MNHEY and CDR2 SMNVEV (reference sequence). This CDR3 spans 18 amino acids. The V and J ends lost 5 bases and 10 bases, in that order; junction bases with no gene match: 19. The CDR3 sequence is CASSVNPAGTGSGSPLHF. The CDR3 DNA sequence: TGTGCCAGCAGTGTCAACCCAGCAGGGACAGGCTCAGGCTCACCCCTCCACTTT.

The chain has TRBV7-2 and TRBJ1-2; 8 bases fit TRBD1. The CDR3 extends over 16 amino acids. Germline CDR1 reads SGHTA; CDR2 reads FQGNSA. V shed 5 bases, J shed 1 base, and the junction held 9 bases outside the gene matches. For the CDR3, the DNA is TGTGCCAGCAGCCCTCGACAGGGGATTTATAACTATGGCTACACCTTC. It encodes CASSPRQGIYNYGYTF.

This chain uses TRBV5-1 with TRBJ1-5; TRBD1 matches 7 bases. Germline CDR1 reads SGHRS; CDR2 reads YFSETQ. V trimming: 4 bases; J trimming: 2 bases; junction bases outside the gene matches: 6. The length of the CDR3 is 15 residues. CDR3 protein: CASSIRQGGNQPQHF. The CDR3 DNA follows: TGCGCCAGCAGCATTCGACAGGGAGGCAATCAGCCCCAGCATTTT. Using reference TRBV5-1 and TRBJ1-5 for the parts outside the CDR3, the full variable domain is KAGVTQTPRYLIKTRGQQVTLSCSPISGHRSVSWYQQTPGQGLQFLFEYFSETQRNKGNFPGRFSGRQFSNSRSEMNVSTLELGDSALYLCASSIRQGGNQPQHFGDGTRLSIL.

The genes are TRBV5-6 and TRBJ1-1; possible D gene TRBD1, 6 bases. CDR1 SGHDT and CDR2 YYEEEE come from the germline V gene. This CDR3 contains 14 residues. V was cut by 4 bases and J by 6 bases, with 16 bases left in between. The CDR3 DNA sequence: TGTGCCAGCAGCCCTGGACAGACCCCAGCTGAAGCTTTCTTT. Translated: CASSPGQTPAEAFF.

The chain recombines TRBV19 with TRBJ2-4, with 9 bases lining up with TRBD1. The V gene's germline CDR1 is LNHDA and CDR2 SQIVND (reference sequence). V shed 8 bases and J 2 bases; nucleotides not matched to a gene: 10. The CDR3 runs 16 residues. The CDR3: CASEDRGGLTKNIQYF. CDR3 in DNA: TGTGCCAGTGAGGACAGGGGTGGTCTTACCAAAAACATTCAGTACTTC.

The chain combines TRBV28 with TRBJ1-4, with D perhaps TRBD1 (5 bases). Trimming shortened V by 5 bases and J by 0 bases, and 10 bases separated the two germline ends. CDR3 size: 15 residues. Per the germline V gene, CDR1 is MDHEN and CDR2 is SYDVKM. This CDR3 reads CASSARGTTNEKLFF. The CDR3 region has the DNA TGTGCCAGCAGTGCCCGGGGGACAACTAATGAAAAACTGTTTTTT.

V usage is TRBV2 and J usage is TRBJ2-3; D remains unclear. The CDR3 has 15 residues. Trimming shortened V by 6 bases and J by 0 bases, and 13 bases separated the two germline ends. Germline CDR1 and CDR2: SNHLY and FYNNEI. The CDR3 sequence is CASSPALSSTDTQYF. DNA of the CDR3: TGTGCCAGCAGCCCGGCCCTCTCTAGCACAGATACGCAGTATTTT.

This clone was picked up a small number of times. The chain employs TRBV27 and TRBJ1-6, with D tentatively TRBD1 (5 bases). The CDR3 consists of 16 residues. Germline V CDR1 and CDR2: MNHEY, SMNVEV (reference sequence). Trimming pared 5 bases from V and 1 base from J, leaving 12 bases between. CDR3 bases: TGTGCCAGCAGTCCCGCAGGGAGGTCCTATAATTCACCCCTCCACTTT. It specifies CASSPAGRSYNSPLHF.

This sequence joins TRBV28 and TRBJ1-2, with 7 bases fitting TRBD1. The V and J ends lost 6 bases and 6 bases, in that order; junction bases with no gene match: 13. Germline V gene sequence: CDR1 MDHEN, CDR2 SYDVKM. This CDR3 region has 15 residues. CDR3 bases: TGTGCCAGCAGCCAACTACTCGGCAGGGGGAATGGCTACACCTTC. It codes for CASSQLLGRGNGYTF.

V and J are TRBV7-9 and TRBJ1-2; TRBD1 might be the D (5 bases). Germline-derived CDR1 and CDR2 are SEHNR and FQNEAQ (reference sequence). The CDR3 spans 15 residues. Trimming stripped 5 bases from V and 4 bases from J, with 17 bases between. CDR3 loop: CASSLTGPGSYGYTF. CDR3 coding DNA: TGTGCCAGCAGCCTAACAGGACCCGGCTCCTATGGCTACACCTTC. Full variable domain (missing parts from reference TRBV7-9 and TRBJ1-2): DTGVSQNPRHKITKRGQNVTFRCDPISEHNRLYWYRQTLGQGPEFLTYFQNEAQLEKSRLLSDRFSAERPKGSFSTLEIQRTEQGDSAMYLCASSLTGPGSYGYTFGSGTRLTVV.

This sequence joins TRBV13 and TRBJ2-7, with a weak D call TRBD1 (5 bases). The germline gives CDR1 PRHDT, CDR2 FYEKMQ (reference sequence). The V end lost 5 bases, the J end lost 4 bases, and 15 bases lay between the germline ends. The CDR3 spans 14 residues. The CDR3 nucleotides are TGTGCCAGCAGCACCGGACATAAAGGGTACGAGCAGTACTTC. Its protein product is CASSTGHKGYEQYF.